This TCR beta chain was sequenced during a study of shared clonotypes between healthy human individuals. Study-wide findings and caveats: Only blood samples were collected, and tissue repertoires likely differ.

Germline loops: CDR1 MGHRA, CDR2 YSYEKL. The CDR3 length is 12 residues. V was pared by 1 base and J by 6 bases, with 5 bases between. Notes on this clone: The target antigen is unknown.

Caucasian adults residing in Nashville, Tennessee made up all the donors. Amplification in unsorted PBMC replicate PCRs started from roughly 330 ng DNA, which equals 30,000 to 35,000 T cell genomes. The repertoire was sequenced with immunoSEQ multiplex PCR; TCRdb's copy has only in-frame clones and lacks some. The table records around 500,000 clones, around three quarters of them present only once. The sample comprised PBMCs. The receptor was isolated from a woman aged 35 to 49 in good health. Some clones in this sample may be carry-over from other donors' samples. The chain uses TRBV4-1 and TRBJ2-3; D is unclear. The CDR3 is CASSQVGDTQYF. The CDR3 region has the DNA TGCGCCAGCAGCCAAGTAGGGGATACGCAGTATTTT.